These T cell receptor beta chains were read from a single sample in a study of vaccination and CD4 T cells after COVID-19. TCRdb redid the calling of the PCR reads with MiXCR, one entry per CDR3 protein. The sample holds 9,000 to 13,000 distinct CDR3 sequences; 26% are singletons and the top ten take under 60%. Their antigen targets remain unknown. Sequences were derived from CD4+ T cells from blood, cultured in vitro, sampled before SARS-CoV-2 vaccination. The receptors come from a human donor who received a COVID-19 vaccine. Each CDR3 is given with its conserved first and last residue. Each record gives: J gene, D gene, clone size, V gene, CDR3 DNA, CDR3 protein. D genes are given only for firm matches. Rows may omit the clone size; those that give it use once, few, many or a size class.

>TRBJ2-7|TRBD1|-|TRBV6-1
TGTGCCAGCAGGGAGGACAGGGGCTTCTCCTACGAGCAGTACTTC
CASREDRGFSYEQYF
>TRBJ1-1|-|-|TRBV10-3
TGTGCCATCAGTTTAACTGGGAACACTGAAGCTTTCTTT
CAISLTGNTEAFF
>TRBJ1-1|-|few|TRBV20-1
TGCAGTGCTAGCCCTCCCTTAGGGAGGCAGGCTAGAACTGAAGCTTTCTTT
CSASPPLGRQARTEAFF
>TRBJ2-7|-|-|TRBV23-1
TGCGCCAGCAGTCAATCGCCCTTAACAGGGTACGAGCAGTACTTC
CASSQSPLTGYEQYF
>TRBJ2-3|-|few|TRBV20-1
TGCAGTGCTAGAGTGCAGGGGGGATCCACAGATACGCAGTATTTT
CSARVQGGSTDTQYF
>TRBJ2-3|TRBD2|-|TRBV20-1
TGCAGTGCCCTAACCCCGGGACTAGAATTCACAGATACGCAGTATTTT
CSALTPGLEFTDTQYF
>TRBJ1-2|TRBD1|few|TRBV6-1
TGTGCCAGCAGGGGGACAGGGGCTGACTATGGCTACACCTTC
CASRGTGADYGYTF
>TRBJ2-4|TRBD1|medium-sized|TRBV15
TGTGCCACCAGCTCGACAGGGGCGTGGATGAAAGCCAAAAACATTCAGTACTTC
CATSSTGAWMKAKNIQYF
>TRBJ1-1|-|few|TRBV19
TGTGCCAGTAGTATAGATCCAAGGCGGATCGAAGCTTTCTTT
CASSIDPRRIEAFF
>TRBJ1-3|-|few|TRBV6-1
TGTGCCAGCAGCCCTCGACAGGTATTTGGAAACACCATATATTTT
CASSPRQVFGNTIYF
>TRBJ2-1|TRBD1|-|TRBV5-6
TGTGCCAGCAGCTTGGGACAGGGACGTTACAATGAGCAGTTCTTC
CASSLGQGRYNEQFF
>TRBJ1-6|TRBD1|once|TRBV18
TGTGCCAGCTCACCACGGGGCGGGACAGGGCTTAATTCACCCCTCCACTTT
CASSPRGGTGLNSPLHF
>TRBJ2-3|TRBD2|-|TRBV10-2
TGCGCCAGCAGCCCAGTCCGACTAGCGGGGGAAGATACGCAGTATTTT
CASSPVRLAGEDTQYF
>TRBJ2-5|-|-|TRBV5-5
TGTGCCAGCAGCTTGATAACAGGGTCCCAAGAGACCCAGTACTTC
CASSLITGSQETQYF
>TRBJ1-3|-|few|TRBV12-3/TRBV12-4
TGTGCCAGCAGTTACTCTGGAAACACCATATATTTT
CASSYSGNTIYF
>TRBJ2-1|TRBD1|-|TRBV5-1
TGCGCCAGCAGCCCGGGACAGGGGCGGTACAATGAGCAGTTCTTC
CASSPGQGRYNEQFF
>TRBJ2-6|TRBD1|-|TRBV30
TGTGCCTGGAGTGTACAGGGGGCATTGGGGGCCAACGTCCTGACTTTC
CAWSVQGALGANVLTF
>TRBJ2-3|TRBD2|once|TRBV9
TGTGCCAGCAGCGTAGGGCGGGGGGCCGCTAGTGCAGATACGCAGTATTTT
CASSVGRGAASADTQYF
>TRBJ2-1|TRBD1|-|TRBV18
TGTGCCAGCTCCCCCGGGACAGGGGGTGGGAATGAGCAGTTCTTC
CASSPGTGGGNEQFF
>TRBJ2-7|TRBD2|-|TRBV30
TGTGCCTCTCTTGGAGGACTAGCGGGGGGGCTCGCCTACGAGCAGTACTTC
CASLGGLAGGLAYEQYF
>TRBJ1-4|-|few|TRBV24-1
TGTGCCACCAGTGATGGAACTAATGAAAAACTGTTTTTT
CATSDGTNEKLFF
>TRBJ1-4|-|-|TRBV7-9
TGTGCCAGCAGCTTCCCCTCAGGAGCTGAAAAACTGTTTTTT
CASSFPSGAEKLFF
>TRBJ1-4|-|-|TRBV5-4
TGTGCCAGCAGCTCCTCGGAGGGTTCGAATGAAAAACTGTTTTTT
CASSSSEGSNEKLFF
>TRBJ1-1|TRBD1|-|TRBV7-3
TGTGCCAGCAGCAGGTACAGGGGGCTCAACACTGAAGCTTTCTTT
CASSRYRGLNTEAFF
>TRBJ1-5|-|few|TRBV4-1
TGCGCCAGCAGCCAAGAAGGGCTAAGCAATCAGCCCCAGCATTTT
CASSQEGLSNQPQHF
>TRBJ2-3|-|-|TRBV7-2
TGTGCCAGCAGCTTATATAGGGGCACAGATACGCAGTATTTT
CASSLYRGTDTQYF
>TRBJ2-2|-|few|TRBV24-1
TGTGCCACCTCCGGGACATCTAACACCGGGGAGCTGTTTTTT
CATSGTSNTGELFF
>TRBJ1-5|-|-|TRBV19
TGTGCCAGTAGTAGGAGGGGATGGGAGCAGCCCCAGCATTTT
CASSRRGWEQPQHF
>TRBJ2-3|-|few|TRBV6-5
TGTGCCAGCAGTTACTCTTGGGGGAACCCAGATACGCAGTATTTT
CASSYSWGNPDTQYF
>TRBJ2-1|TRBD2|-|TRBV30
TGTGCCTGGAGTGGATGGCGGGGGGTCAATGAGCAGTTCTTC
CAWSGWRGVNEQFF
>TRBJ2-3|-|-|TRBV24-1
TGTGCCACCAGTGATTTGTCCCGCACAGATACGCAGTATTTT
CATSDLSRTDTQYF
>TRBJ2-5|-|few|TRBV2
TGTGCCAGCAGTGAGGTAGAGACCCAGTACTTC
CASSEVETQYF
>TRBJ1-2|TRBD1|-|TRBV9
TGTGCCAGCAGCGTAGGGGCAGGGGGCAACTATGGCTACACCTTC
CASSVGAGGNYGYTF
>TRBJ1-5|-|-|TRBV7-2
TGTGCCAGCAGCCCCCGGGGGGAGGAGCAGCCCCAGCATTTT
CASSPRGEEQPQHF
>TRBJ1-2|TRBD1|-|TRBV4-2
TGTGCCAGCAGCCAAGATCAAAGGACAGGGGGAGGCTACACCTTC
CASSQDQRTGGGYTF
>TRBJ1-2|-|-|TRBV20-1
TGCAGTGCTACGGACCGATCTCCGGGAAATGGCTACACCTTC
CSATDRSPGNGYTF
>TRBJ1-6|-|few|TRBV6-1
TGTGCCAGCATCGAAAGGGATAATTCACTCCTCCACTTT
CASIERDNSLLHF
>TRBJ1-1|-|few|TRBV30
TGTGCCTGGATAAGCTCCATCGGGACGGAAGCTTTCTTT
CAWISSIGTEAFF
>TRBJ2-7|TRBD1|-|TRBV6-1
TGTGCCAGCAGCCCCTCAGGGGGTCCCTACGAGCAGTACTTC
CASSPSGGPYEQYF
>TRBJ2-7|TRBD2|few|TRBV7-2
TGTGCCAGCAGCTTAGTGCTCGGGACTAGCGGCTACGAGCAGTACTTC
CASSLVLGTSGYEQYF
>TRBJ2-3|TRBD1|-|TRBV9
TGTGCCAGCAGCCTGAGGACAGGGTGGGCAGATACGCAGTATTTT
CASSLRTGWADTQYF
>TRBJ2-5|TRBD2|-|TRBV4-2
TGTGCCAGCAGCCCCACGGGCGGGGGTGATGAAGAGACCCAGTACTTC
CASSPTGGGDEETQYF
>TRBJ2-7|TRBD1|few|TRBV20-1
TGCAGTACCCTGGCCCAATGGACAGGGGGTAAGAACGAGCAGTACTTC
CSTLAQWTGGKNEQYF
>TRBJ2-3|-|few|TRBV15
TGTGCCACCAGCAGAGACAGGGATAGCACAGATACGCAGTATTTT
CATSRDRDSTDTQYF
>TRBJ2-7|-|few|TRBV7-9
TGTGCCAGCAGCCAGCCCGGGACACCTCCCTACGAGCAGTACTTC
CASSQPGTPPYEQYF
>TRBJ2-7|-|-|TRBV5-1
TGCGCCAGCAGCCTGAAAACTAATTCCTACGAGCAGTACTTC
CASSLKTNSYEQYF
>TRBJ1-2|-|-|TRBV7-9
TGTGCCAGCAGCTTAGCCTCACCGGGCAGAGTGAACTATGGCTACACCTTC
CASSLASPGRVNYGYTF
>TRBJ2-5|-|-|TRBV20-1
TGCAGTGCTAGAGATAACGGCAGAGAGACCCAGTACTTC
CSARDNGRETQYF
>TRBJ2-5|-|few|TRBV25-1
TGTGCCAGCAGTGAAGAGTGGGGACCAGAGACCCAGTACTTC
CASSEEWGPETQYF
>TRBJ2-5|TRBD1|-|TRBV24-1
TGTGCCACCAGTGATTCCTCAGGGGGCCGAGAGACCCAGTACTTC
CATSDSSGGRETQYF
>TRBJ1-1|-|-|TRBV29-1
TGCAGCGCGGGATGGGGCAACACTGAAGCTTTCTTT
CSAGWGNTEAFF
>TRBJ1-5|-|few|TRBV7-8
TGTGCCAGCAGCTTAGGAGGCTTTAGCAATCAGCCCCAGCATTTT
CASSLGGFSNQPQHF
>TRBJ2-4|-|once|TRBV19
TGTGCCAGTAGCCTCGTACGGGGCCCCGGGATGATAGCCAAAAACATTCAGTACTTC
CASSLVRGPGMIAKNIQYF